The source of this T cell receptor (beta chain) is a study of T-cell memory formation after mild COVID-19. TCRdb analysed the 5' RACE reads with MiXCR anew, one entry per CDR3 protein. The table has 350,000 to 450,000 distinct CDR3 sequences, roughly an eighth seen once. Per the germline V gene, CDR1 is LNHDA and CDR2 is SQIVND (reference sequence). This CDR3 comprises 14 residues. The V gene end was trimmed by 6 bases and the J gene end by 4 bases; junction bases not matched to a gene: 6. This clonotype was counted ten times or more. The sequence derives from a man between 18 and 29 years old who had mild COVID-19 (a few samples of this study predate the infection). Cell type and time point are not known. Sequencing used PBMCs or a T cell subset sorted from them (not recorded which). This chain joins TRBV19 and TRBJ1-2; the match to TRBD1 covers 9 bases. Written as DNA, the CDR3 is TGTGCCAGTAGGGCCGGGACAGGGCTCTATGGCTACACCTTC. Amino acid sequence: CASRAGTGLYGYTF.